This TCR beta chain was sequenced during a study of identical twins. Findings of the study overall: Out-of-frame alpha sequences shared by twins showed excess low generation probability.

V shed 5 bases and J shed 3 bases, with 8 bases lying between them. The CDR3 extends over 12 amino acids. This clonotype was recorded a few times. The antigen is not known. TCRdb reprocessed the 5' RACE reads with MiXCR, giving one entry per CDR3 protein. The sample consists of roughly 350,000 distinct CDR3 sequences, 7% to 9.5% of them appearing once. The specimen was naive T cells sorted from blood. This rearrangement joins TRBV12-3 or TRBV12-4 to TRBJ2-7; a possible D gene is TRBD2 (5 bases). The clonotype was recovered from a woman between 45 and 65 years old in good health. The CDR3 spells CASSKTNYEQYV. Here the CDR3 DNA reads TGTGCCAGCAGTAAGACTAACTACGAGCAGTACGTC.